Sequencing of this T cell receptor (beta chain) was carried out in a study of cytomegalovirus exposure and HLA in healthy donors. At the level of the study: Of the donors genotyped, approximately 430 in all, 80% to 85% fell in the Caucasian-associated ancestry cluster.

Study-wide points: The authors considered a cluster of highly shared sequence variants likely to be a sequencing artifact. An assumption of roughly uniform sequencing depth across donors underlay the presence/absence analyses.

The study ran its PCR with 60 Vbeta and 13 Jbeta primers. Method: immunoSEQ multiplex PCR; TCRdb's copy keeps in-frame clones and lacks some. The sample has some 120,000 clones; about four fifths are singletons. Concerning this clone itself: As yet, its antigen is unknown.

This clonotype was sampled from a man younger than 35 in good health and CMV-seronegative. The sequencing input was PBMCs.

In DNA, the CDR3 is TGTGCCAGCAGTTCGGGGTCTGAAGCTTTCTTT. Protein product: CASSSGSEAFF. The chain employs TRBV27 and TRBJ1-1, with no clear D. CDR3 length: 11 residues. Trimming pared 4 bases from V and 6 bases from J, leaving 6 bases between. CDR1 is MNHEY and CDR2 is SMNVEV in the germline V gene (reference sequence).